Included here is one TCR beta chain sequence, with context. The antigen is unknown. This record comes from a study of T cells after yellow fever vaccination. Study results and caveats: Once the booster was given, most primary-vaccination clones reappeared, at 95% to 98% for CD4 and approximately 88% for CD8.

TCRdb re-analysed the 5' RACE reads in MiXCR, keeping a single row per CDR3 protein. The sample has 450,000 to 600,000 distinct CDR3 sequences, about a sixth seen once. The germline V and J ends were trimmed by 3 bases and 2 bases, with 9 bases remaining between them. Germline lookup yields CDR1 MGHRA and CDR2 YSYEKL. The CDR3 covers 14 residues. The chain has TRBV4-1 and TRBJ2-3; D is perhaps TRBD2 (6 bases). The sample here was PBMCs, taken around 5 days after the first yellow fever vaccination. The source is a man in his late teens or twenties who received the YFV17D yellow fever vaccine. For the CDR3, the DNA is TGCGCCAGCAGCCAGGCGGGAAACACAGATACGCAGTATTTT. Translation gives CASSQAGNTDTQYF.